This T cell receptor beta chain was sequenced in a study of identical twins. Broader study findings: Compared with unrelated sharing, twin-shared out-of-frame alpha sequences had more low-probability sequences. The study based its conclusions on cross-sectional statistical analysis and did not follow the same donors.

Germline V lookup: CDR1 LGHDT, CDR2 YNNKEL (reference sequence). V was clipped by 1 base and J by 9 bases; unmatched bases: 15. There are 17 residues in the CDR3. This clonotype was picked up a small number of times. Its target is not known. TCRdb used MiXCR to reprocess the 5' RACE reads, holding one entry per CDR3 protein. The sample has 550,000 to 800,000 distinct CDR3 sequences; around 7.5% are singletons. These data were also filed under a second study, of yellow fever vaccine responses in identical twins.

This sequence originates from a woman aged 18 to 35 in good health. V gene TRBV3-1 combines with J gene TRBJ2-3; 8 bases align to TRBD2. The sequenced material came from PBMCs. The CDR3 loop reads CASSQASGTSSAPTQYF. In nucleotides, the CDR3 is TGTGCCAGCAGCCAAGCCTCCGGGACTAGTTCCGCCCCAACGCAGTATTTT.